These 8 T cell receptor beta chains share one sample of origin, sequenced in a study of OX40 agonist ivuxolimab in advanced cancers. Repertoires were generated with immunoSEQ multiplex PCR, while TCRdb's copy carries only in-frame clones and drops some. Among some 60,000 clones listed, about nine tenths were seen once. Sequenced here: CD4+ or CD8+ T cells sorted from blood, sampled in a trial of the OX40 agonist ivuxolimab. These TCRs come from an adult with an advanced solid tumor such as melanoma, head and neck, liver or kidney cancer.

This chain links TRBV2 with TRBJ1-5; no reliable D call. The CDR3 extends over 14 amino acids. The germline gives CDR1 SNHLY, CDR2 FYNNEI. The ends were cut back, 4 bases at V and 1 base at J, with 8 bases in the middle. CDR3 DNA: TGTGCCAGCAGTGTCCAGGCGAGCAATCAGCCCCAGCATTTT. It codes for CASSVQASNQPQHF.

The rearrangement links TRBV5-1 to TRBJ2-3; D not resolved. Germline CDR1 is SGHRS and CDR2 is YFSETQ. V shed 4 bases and J shed 6 bases, with 12 bases lying between them. This CDR3 comprises 13 residues. CDR3 bases: TGCGCCAGCAGCGGACCCAGCGCTGATACGCAGTATTTT. It codes for CASSGPSADTQYF.

V gene TRBV5-4 combines with J gene TRBJ1-6, with 8 bases identical to TRBD1. CDR3 length: 17 residues. Germline assignment: CDR1 SGHNT and CDR2 YYREEE (reference sequence). Trimming took 4 bases from V and 11 from J; bases not matched to a gene: 17. The CDR3 DNA is TGTGCCAGCAGCACAGGGGGGGCCGAGGCTTTTTCGGCACCCCTCCACTTT. Protein product: CASSTGGAEAFSAPLHF.

The V call is TRBV27, the J call TRBJ2-2, with D uncertain. The V end was cut by 2 bases, the J end by 4 bases, with 2 bases between. This CDR3 region has 12 residues. Germline assignment: CDR1 MNHEY and CDR2 SMNVEV (reference sequence). Here the CDR3 reads CASSLSTGELFF. CDR3 coding DNA: TGTGCCAGCAGTTTAAGCACCGGGGAGCTGTTTTTT.

This chain uses TRBV29-1 with TRBJ2-6; D is undetermined. V was clipped by 8 bases and J by 5 bases, with 7 bases between them. The CDR3 has 11 residues. The V gene's germline CDR1 is SQVTM and CDR2 ANQGSEA. CDR3 nucleotides: TGCAGCACCGTCTGGGCCAACGTCCTGACTTTC. The encoded protein is CSTVWANVLTF. Full variable domain (rest looked up from reference TRBV29-1 and TRBJ2-6): SAVISQKPSRDICQRGTSLTIQCQVDSQVTMMFWYRQQPGQSLTLIATANQGSEATYESGFVIDKFPISRPNLTFSTLTVSNMSPEDSSIYLCSTVWANVLTFGAGSRLTVL.

This clone was picked up one time. The J gene is TRBJ1-4, the V gene TRBV19; no definite D call. Germline V lookup: CDR1 LNHDA, CDR2 SQIVND (reference sequence). The V end was cut by 3 bases, the J end by 8 bases, with 10 bases between. CDR3 size: 13 residues. The CDR3 sequence is CASSMWGGEKLFF. The DNA of the CDR3 is TGTGCCAGTAGTATGTGGGGAGGCGAAAAACTGTTTTTT.

This clone was detected once. This chain uses TRBV29-1 with TRBJ2-1; D ambiguous. Trimming pared 8 bases from V and 0 bases from J, leaving 14 bases between. CDR3 length: 14 residues. Germline V gene data show CDR1 as SQVTM and CDR2 as ANQGSEA. The CDR3 reads CSFSRRGSYNEQFF. CDR3 bases: TGCAGCTTTTCCCGACGAGGCTCCTACAATGAGCAGTTCTTC.

The chain links TRBV13 to TRBJ2-1; the match to TRBD2 covers 12 bases. There are 17 residues in the CDR3. J lost 3 bases, V lost 4 bases, and 7 bases had no gene match. CDR1 is PRHDT, CDR2 FYEKMQ, per germline (reference sequence). The CDR3 protein is CASSSETSGRRYNEQFF. The DNA of the CDR3 is TGTGCCAGCAGCTCAGAGACTAGCGGGAGACGCTACAATGAGCAGTTCTTC.